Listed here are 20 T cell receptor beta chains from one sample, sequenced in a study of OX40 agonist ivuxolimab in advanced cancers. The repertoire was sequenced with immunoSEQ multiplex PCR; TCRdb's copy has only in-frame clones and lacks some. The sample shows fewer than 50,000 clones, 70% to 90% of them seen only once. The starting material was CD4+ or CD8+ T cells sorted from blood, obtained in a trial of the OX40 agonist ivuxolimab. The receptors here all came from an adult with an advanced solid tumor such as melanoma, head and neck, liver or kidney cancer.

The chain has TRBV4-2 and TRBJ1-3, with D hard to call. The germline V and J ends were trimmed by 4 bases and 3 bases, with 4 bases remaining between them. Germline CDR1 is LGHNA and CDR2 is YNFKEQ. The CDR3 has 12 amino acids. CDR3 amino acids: CASSLDGNTIYF. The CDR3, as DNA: TGTGCCAGCAGCCTCGATGGAAACACCATATATTTT.

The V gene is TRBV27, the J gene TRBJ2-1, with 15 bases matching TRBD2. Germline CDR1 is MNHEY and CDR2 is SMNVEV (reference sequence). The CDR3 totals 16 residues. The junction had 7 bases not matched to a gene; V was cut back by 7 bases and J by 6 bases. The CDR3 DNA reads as TGTGCCAGCACGGGACTAGCGGGGGGACTCTTCAATGAGCAGTTCTTC. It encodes CASTGLAGGLFNEQFF.

The chain's CDR3 is CASSLRVRDGYTF. CDR3 DNA sequence: TGTGCCAGCAGCTTGAGGGTACGAGACGGCTACACCTTC. The chain uses TRBV5-4 and TRBJ1-2, with D hard to call. The CDR3 extends over 13 amino acids. Germline V CDR1 and CDR2: SGHNT, YYREEE (reference sequence). Trimming stripped 1 base from V and 8 bases from J, with 12 bases between.

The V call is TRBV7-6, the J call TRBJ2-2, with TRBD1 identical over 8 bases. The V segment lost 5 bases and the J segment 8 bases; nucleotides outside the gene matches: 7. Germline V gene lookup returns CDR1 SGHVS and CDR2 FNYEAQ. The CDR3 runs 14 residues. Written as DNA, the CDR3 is TGTGCCAGCAGCCCAGGACAGGGCCGAGGGGAGCTGTTTTTT. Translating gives CASSPGQGRGELFF.

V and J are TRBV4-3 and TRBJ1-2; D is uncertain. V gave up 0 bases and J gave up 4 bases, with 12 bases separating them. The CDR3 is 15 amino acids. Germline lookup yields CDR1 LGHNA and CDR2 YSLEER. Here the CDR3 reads CASSQEGSVVYGYTF. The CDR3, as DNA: TGCGCCAGCAGCCAAGAAGGGTCGGTTGTCTATGGCTACACCTTC.

DNA of the CDR3: TGTGCCAGCTCCCCTCTAGTGGCTCATGAGCAGTTCTTC. Residues: CASSPLVAHEQFF. V and J are TRBV27 and TRBJ2-1; the D is unclear. The length of the CDR3 is 13 residues. V was pared by 8 bases and J by 8 bases, with 16 bases between. Looked up from germline, CDR1 is MNHEY and CDR2 is SMNVEV (reference sequence).

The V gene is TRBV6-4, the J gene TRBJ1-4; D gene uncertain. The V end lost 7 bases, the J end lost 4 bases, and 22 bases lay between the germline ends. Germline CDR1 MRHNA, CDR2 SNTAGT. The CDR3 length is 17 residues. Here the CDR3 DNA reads TGTGCCAGCAATTCGGTCATCGGGTCTTCAGGTAATGAAAAACTGTTTTTT. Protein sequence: CASNSVIGSSGNEKLFF.

The CDR3 DNA is TGTGCCAGCAGCTTAGCCGGGACCTACGCGGAGCAGTACTTC. This codes for CASSLAGTYAEQYF. The chain uses TRBV11-2 and TRBJ2-7; D might be TRBD1 or TRBD2, each matching 5 bases. This CDR3 spans 14 amino acids. V lost 1 base and J 7 bases, leaving 14 bases between the germline ends. The germline V gene encodes CDR1 SGHAT and CDR2 FQNNGV.

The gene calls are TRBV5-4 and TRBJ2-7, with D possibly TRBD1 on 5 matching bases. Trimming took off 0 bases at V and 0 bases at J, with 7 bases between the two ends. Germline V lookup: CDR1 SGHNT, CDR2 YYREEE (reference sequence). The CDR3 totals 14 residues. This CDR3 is CASSLAGISYEQYV. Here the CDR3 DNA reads TGTGCCAGCAGCTTGGCAGGGATCTCCTACGAGCAGTACGTC.

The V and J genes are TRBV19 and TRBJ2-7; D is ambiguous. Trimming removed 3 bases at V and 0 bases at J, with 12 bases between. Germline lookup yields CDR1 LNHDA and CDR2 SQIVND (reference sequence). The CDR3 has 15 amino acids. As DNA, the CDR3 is TGTGCCAGTAGTATGTCAGGACGAAACTCCTACGAGCAGTACTTC. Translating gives CASSMSGRNSYEQYF. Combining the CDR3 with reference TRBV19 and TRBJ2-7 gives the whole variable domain DGGITQSPKYLFRKEGQNVTLSCEQNLNHDAMYWYRQDPGQGLRLIYYSQIVNDFQKGDIAEGYSVSREKKESFPLTVTSAQKNPTAFYLCASSMSGRNSYEQYFGPGTRLTVT.

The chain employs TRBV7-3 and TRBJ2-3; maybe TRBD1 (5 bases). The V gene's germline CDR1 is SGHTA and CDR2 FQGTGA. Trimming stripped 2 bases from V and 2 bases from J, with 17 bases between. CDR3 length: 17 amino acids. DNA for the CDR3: TGTGCCAGCAGCTTAGGGGTAGACAGACCCAACACAGATACGCAGTATTTT. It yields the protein CASSLGVDRPNTDTQYF.

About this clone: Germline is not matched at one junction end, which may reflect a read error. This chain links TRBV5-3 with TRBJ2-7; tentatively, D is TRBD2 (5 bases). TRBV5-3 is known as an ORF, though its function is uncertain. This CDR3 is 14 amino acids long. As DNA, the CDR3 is TGCGCCAGCAGCCCCGCCACAACTAGGAACGAGCAGTACTTC. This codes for CASSPATTRNEQYF.

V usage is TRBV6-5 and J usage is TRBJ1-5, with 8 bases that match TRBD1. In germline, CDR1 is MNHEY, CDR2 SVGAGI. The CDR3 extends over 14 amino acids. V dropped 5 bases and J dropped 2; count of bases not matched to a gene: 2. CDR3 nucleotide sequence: TGTGCCAGCAGTCTGGGACAGGGCAATCAGCCCCAGCATTTT. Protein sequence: CASSLGQGNQPQHF.

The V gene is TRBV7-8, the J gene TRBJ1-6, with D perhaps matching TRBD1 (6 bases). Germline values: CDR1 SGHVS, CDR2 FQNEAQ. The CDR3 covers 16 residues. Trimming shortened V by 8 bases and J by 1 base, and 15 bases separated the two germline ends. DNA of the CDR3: TGTGCCAGCGAAGAGGGGGAGGGTTCCTATAATTCACCCCTCCACTTT. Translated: CASEEGEGSYNSPLHF.

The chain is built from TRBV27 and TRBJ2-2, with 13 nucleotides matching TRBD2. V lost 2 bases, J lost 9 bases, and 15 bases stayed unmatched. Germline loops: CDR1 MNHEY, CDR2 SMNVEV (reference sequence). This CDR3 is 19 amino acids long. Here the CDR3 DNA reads TGTGCCAGCAGTTTAATTCCCCCAACTAGCGGGGGGGCCAATTGGGAGCTGTTTTTT. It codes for CASSLIPPTSGGANWELFF.

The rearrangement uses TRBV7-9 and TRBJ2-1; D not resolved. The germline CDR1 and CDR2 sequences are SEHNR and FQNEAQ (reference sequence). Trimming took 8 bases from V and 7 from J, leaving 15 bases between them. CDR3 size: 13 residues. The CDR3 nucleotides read TGTGCCAGCGCCCCTCTCACCCAGAATGAGCAGTTCTTC. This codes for CASAPLTQNEQFF.

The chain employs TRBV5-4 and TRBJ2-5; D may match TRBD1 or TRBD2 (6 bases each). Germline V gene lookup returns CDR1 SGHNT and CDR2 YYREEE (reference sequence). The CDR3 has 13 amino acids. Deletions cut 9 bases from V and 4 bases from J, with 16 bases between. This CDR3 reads CATTSGGGETQYF. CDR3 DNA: TGTGCCACCACTTCCGGGGGCGGAGAGACCCAGTACTTC.

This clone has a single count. The CDR3 protein is CASSYSSPRKETQYF. CDR3 coding DNA: TGTGCCAGCAGTTACTCAAGTCCCAGGAAAGAGACCCAGTACTTC. The rearrangement links TRBV6-5 to TRBJ2-5; D unresolved. The CDR3 contains 15 residues. Germline values: CDR1 MNHEY, CDR2 SVGAGI. V lost 0 bases to trimming and J lost 3 bases, with 11 bases between them.

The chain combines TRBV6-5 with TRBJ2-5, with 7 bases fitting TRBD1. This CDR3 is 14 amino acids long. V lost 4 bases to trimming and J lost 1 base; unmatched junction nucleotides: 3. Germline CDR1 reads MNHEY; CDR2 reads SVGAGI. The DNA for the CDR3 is TGTGCCAGCAGTTCGACAGGGTTCCAAGAGACCCAGTACTTC. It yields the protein CASSSTGFQETQYF.

In DNA form, the CDR3 reads TGTGCCAGCAGCTTAATTAGCGGGGGGGTTGTCAATGAGCAGTTCTTC. This sequence encodes CASSLISGGVVNEQFF. The chain carries TRBV7-2 and TRBJ2-1, with TRBD2 matching over 11 bases. The CDR3 consists of 16 residues. Germline CDR1 SGHTA, CDR2 FQGNSA. The V segment lost 2 bases and the J segment 6 bases; nucleotides outside the gene matches: 6.